This T cell receptor beta chain was recorded in a study of CD8 T cells in acute hepatitis C reinfection (dated by TCRdb to 2020 to 2022). About the full investigation: This study examined the TCRbeta repertoire of CD8+ T cells that recognize the HCV NS3-1073 epitope, both during acute infection and after viral clearance. Several spontaneous resolvers provided paired acute and follow-up samples.

The sample's time point label is to be understood as: naive CD8 control sorted from an acute-time-point sample. Enrolled in the Montreal Hepatitis C Cohort (HEPCO) in Canada, the donors were people who inject drugs, and these donors were followed every 3 months. Acute primary HCV infection was defined by a positive HCV RNA or antibody test following a negative test within the previous 24 weeks. Cells were surface stained with CD3, CD8 and CD45RO antibodies, and an aqua fixable dye was used to exclude dead cells. Among the cohort members were about eight spontaneous resolvers, with spontaneous resolution defined as HCV RNA clearance within 24 weeks. Frozen stocks of peripheral blood mononuclear cells were first thawed, after which negative isolation of CD8+ T cells was carried out using the MACS CD8+ T cell Isolation Kit. A BD FACSAria II cell sorter was used for cell sorting. The junction carries 24 bases between V and J, which are trimmed by 1 base and 12 bases respectively. Taken from cysteine to phenylalanine, the CDR3 has 16 residues. Only the CDR3 portion is preserved as DNA: 48 bases, with reading frame beginning at the first base. The germline V gene sets CDR1 to SGHDT and CDR2 to YYEEEE.

The FACS-sorted cells had their genomic DNA extracted, and the commercial immunoSEQ service was used to sequence the TCRbeta chains. Per the original workflow: The repertoire data were analyzed using ImmunoSEQ Analyzer software v3.0 and R v3.5.1. Only productive rearrangements were analyzed, as sequences containing stop codons or out-of-frame rearrangements were removed. Simpson diversity, Shannon entropy, CDR3 length and nucleotide addition metrics were obtained from the sequencing provider. Based on frequency, clonotypes were placed into dominant, sub-dominant, low or lowest abundance groups, and clonotypes under 0.1% were left out of most analyses. Any CDR3 amino acid clonotype present in at least two subjects at a cumulative frequency of at least 0.5% was labeled public. This is the immuneACCESS table as TCRdb keeps it, with only in-frame sequences that have V and J called. A part of the clones is gone; compared with another copy, unresolved V genes explain less than half, and the rest is unexplained. The DNA was the basis for D and trimming; V, J and clone size are from that table. The sample profile shows 30,000 to 45,000 clones; approximately 83% of them were found once. The ten top clones hold 10% to 11% of the sample.

Beyond this particular receptor, the publication reports: It was rare for CDR3 sequences to be shared with other epitopes, and exact matching may have been limited by differing sequencing approaches. Only the TCRbeta chain was sequenced in bulk, so alphabeta pairing of public clonotypes could not be determined. All groups preferentially used the TRBV04 and TRBV06 gene families, and overrepresentation in the naive pool did not explain this preferential usage. Around twelve public clonotypes were identified irrespective of outcome, and one of the public clonotypes used V04-02/J02-02. Follow-up repertoires were not available for chronically infected subjects, because NS3-1073 specific cells were too rare to be sorted. The NS3-1073 specific repertoires were highly diverse, and diversity did not differ significantly among acute resolver, follow-up resolver and acute chronic samples.

A remark on this clone: Its antigen specificity is not known. It has no much larger one-base neighbor in the sample; base qualities were not kept.

The sequence came from a woman aged 18-29 years who spontaneously cleared hepatitis C infection. The V gene is TRBV5-6 and the J gene is TRBJ2-3; too little of a D gene remains to name it. The sample was naive CD8+ T cells from PBMCs. What this sample's cell subset or site label stands for: sorted total naive CD45RO-negative CD8+ T cells. The nucleotide sequence reads as follows: TGTGCCAGCAGCTTGCTCCACTTCATACCCTCGCGTTCTCAGTATTTT. The encoded protein is CASSLLHFIPSRSQYF.